The T cell receptor (beta chain) under discussion was sequenced for a study of T cell clusters in autoimmune cytopenias. Findings and caveats of the study: Clustering suggested that physiological T cell clusters were missing in primary autoimmune cytopenia patients.

This clonotype counts as medium-sized by frequency. The target antigen is unknown. TRB was amplified by touch-down multiplex PCR, primer pools A and B combined. TCRdb processed the multiplex PCR reads again and assigns one entry to each CDR3 protein, with no DNA. This listing includes nearly 5,500 distinct CDR3 sequences. TRB amplification used roughly 250 ng of peripheral blood genomic DNA. This CDR3 has 21 amino acids. Looked up from germline, CDR1 is LNHNV and CDR2 is YYDKDF (reference sequence). These sequences were also reported in another study, on T cell repertoires in aging, cancer and after chemotherapy.

The rearrangement links TRBV15 to TRBJ2-7; TCRdb gives TRBD2 as the D gene, but with no DNA this cannot be confirmed. The specimen was peripheral blood. This clonotype was sampled from a human donor in good health. The CDR3 loop reads CATSSPARTSGRAVRFHEQYF.